This TCR beta chain is from a study of T-cell reconstitution after alpha-beta-depleted transplantation in children. Findings and caveats of the study: TCRbeta diversity was high at day 60 in some patients (a result of surviving recipient T cells and thymic progenitors). Diversity and T-cell counts at one year after transplant derived mostly from new T cells. The study reportedly traced alpha-beta T cells about two months after transplant to several hundred expanded graft clones.

Trimming removed 3 bases from V and 10 bases from J, with 13 bases in between. This CDR3 comprises 13 residues. Germline lookup yields CDR1 MNHEY and CDR2 SMNVEV (reference sequence). Unique molecular identifiers were used in preparing the TCRbeta library. One entry per CDR3 protein results from TCRdb running MiXCR on the PCR reads. The sample consists of 250,000 to 300,000 distinct CDR3 sequences, over 7.5% of them appearing once. This clonotype has ten or more counts. The target antigen is unknown. The chain uses TRBV27 and TRBJ2-1, with D possibly matching TRBD2 (6 bases). The clonotype comes from a female patient aged 2-10 years who had a stem cell transplant for Fanconi anemia, so the T cells may come from the graft donor. Sequenced here: peripheral blood, sampled 360 days after TCRalphabeta/CD19-depleted stem cell transplant. CDR3 DNA sequence: TGTGCCAGCAGTTTGTGGGAGGCGAACGAGCAGTTCTTC. Protein sequence: CASSLWEANEQFF.